These T cell receptor beta chains were read from a single sample in a study of early T cells in non-severe SARS-CoV-2 infection. MiXCR, run by TCRdb on the 5' RACE reads, gives a single entry per CDR3 protein. The sample yields 95,000 to 120,000 distinct CDR3 sequences, 9.5% to 13% seen once. Specimen: whole blood. The source is an adult who was a healthcare worker with PCR-confirmed SARS-CoV-2 infection or an uninfected control (not recorded which). The CDR3 runs from the conserved cysteine through the conserved F or W. D genes are given only for firm matches. Only some rows state a clone size, as once, few, many or a class for expanded clones.

j_call d_call v_call clone_size cdr3_aa cdr3_nt
TRBJ2-7 TRBD1 TRBV12-3/TRBV12-4 few CASSPDRDEQYF TGTGCCAGCAGTCCCGACAGGGACGAGCAGTACTTC
TRBJ2-1 TRBD1 TRBV27 . CASSGGTGGRSSYNEQFF TGTGCCAGCAGTGGCGGGACAGGGGGACGGAGCTCCTACAATGAGCAGTTCTTC
TRBJ1-4 . TRBV19 few CASSIGTNVNEKLFF TGTGCCAGTAGTATAGGCACAAACGTCAATGAAAAACTGTTTTTT
TRBJ2-7 TRBD2 TRBV20-1 many CSASPSGRVSYEQYF TGCAGTGCTAGTCCTAGCGGGAGGGTATCCTACGAGCAGTACTTC
TRBJ2-7 . TRBV2 . CASSEAHRANFYEQYF TGTGCCAGCAGTGAAGCGCACAGGGCAAACTTTTACGAGCAGTACTTC
TRBJ2-1 TRBD2 TRBV27 many CASSLLAGGPNEQFF TGTGCCAGCAGTTTACTAGCGGGAGGGCCCAATGAGCAGTTCTTC
TRBJ1-4 TRBD1 TRBV6-5 few CASSYFQTGVNEKLFF TGTGCCAGCAGTTACTTTCAGACAGGGGTTAATGAAAAACTGTTTTTT
TRBJ2-2 . TRBV28 . CASSFRAKNTGELFF TGTGCCAGCAGTTTCCGGGCCAAGAACACCGGGGAGCTGTTTTTT
TRBJ2-3 . TRBV18 . CASSPPQTTQYF TGTGCCAGCTCACCACCCCAAACTACGCAGTATTTT
TRBJ2-3 . TRBV10-3 few CAISESDSTDTQYF TGTGCCATCAGTGAGTCCGACAGCACAGATACGCAGTATTTT
TRBJ1-5 TRBD1 TRBV20-1 . CSAPNLGQGAYSNQPQHF TGCAGTGCACCGAACCTGGGACAGGGGGCTTATAGCAATCAGCCCCAGCATTTT
TRBJ2-7 TRBD1 TRBV28 many CASSLPTGTGGIEQYF TGTGCCAGCAGTTTACCCACCGGGACAGGGGGTATAGAGCAGTACTTC
TRBJ2-3 . TRBV2 . CASNIMGTDTQYF TGTGCCAGCAATATCATGGGCACAGATACGCAGTATTTT
TRBJ1-1 . TRBV12-3/TRBV12-4 few CASSFEGRQNTEAFF TGTGCCAGCAGTTTCGAGGGCAGGCAGAACACTGAAGCTTTCTTT
TRBJ2-1 . TRBV5-4 . CASSLEGPLYNEQFF TGCGCCAGCAGCTTGGAAGGTCCGCTCTACAATGAGCAGTTCTTC
TRBJ1-6 . TRBV9 many CASSAQDGSPLHF TGTGCCAGCAGCGCCCAGGATGGTTCACCCCTCCACTTT
TRBJ1-1 . TRBV18 few CASSPRQTQANTEAFF TGTGCCAGCTCCCCCCGACAGACTCAAGCTAACACTGAAGCTTTCTTT
TRBJ2-7 . TRBV9 . CASSPRTEQYEQYF TGTGCCAGCAGCCCTCGGACAGAGCAGTACGAGCAGTACTTC
TRBJ1-1 . TRBV20-1 many CSARDGGKVGTEAFF TGCAGTGCTAGAGATGGGGGGAAGGTGGGCACTGAAGCTTTCTTT
TRBJ1-1 TRBD1 TRBV7-9 many CASSLTGGTEAFF TGTGCCAGCAGCCTGACAGGGGGCACTGAAGCTTTCTTT
TRBJ1-6 . TRBV29-1 many CSVAPGSNSPLHF TGCAGCGTTGCACCGGGCTCGAATTCACCCCTCCACTTT
TRBJ2-5 . TRBV5-1 many CASSSRGGDETQYF TGCGCCAGCAGCTCCCGAGGGGGTGACGAGACCCAGTACTTC
TRBJ2-7 TRBD1 TRBV12-3/TRBV12-4 . CASSLRQGESEQYF TGTGCCAGCAGTTTGAGACAGGGGGAGAGCGAGCAGTACTTC
TRBJ2-2 TRBD1 TRBV10-3 many CAIQQGSTTGELFF TGTGCCATCCAACAGGGGTCGACCACCGGGGAGCTGTTTTTT
TRBJ2-2 . TRBV7-6 many CASSLIPSGGATGELFF TGTGCCAGCAGCCTTATTCCCTCCGGCGGGGCCACCGGGGAGCTGTTTTTT